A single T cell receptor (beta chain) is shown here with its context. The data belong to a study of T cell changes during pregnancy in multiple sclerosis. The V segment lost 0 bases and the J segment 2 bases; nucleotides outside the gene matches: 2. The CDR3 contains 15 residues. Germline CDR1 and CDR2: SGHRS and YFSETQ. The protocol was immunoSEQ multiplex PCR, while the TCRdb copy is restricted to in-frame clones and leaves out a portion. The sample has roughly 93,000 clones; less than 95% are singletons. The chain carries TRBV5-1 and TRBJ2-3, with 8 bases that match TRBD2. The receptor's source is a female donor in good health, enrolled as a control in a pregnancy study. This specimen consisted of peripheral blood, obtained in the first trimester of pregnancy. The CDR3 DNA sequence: TGCGCCAGCAGCTTGGGCGGGGGGATCACAGATACGCAGTATTTT. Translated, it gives CASSLGGGITDTQYF.